The 10 T cell receptor beta chains reported below all come from one sample, sequenced in a study of Graves' ophthalmopathy and Graves' hyperthyroidism (dated by TCRdb to 2017 to 2018). Sequencer: Illumina HiSeq 2000. For repertoire sequencing, the TCR beta CDR3 regions were amplified from RNA transcripts. HTBI primers and the Qiagen OneStep RT-PCR kit were used in a first-round RT-PCR, which was followed by a second-round multiplex PCR, size selection and purification. Clones were called with MiXCR by TCRdb after fastp trimmed the public reads at Q25, and only in-frame beta chains were retained. For every CDR3 protein sequence, its rows merge into one entry that carries the most common genes and DNA. The sample includes 500,000 to 700,000 distinct CDR3 sequences, with less than 40% observed a single time. The biggest ten clones account for less than 4.5% of the sample. Sequenced input: peripheral blood or thyroid tissue (not recorded which). The receptors were gathered from an adult man with Graves' hyperthyroidism.

This clonotype was counted at least ten times. This chain joins TRBV24-1 and TRBJ1-5; 12 bases agree with TRBD1. This CDR3 has 15 amino acids. Trimming at V came to 7 bases and at J to 5 bases, leaving 5 bases not matched to a gene. Germline CDR1 KGHDR, CDR2 SFDVKD. The chain's CDR3 is CATSPGQGAHQPQHF. The CDR3 nucleotides are TGTGCCACCAGCCCGGGACAGGGGGCTCATCAGCCCCAGCATTTT.

The genes are TRBV7-9 and TRBJ2-7; D is perhaps TRBD2 (6 bases). Trimming cost V 5 bases and J 0 bases, with 14 bases left between them. The CDR3 consists of 15 residues. Germline CDR1 and CDR2: SEHNR and FQNEAQ (reference sequence). CDR3 region: CASSPGEWSSYEQYF. The CDR3 bases are TGTGCCAGCAGCCCGGGGGAGTGGAGCTCCTACGAGCAGTACTTC.

This clonotype was seen more than once but under ten times. The chain joins TRBV6-5 to TRBJ2-3; D tentatively fits TRBD1 or TRBD2 (6 bases each). V was pared by 2 bases and J by 2 bases, with 11 bases between. Germline CDR1 reads MNHEY; CDR2 reads SVGAGI. The CDR3 has 15 residues. The CDR3 here is CASSYMGGYTDTQYF. The DNA for the CDR3 is TGTGCCAGCAGTTACATGGGGGGCTACACAGATACGCAGTATTTT.

On this clonotype: A much larger clone differs by one base, so this may be a read error. CDR3 loop: CASSSNWGAAEALF. In DNA, the CDR3 is TGTGCCAGTAGTAGTAATTGGGGGGCAGCTGAAGCTCTCTTT. The rearrangement links TRBV19 to TRBJ1-1, with a possible D match to TRBD1 (6 bases). There are 14 residues in the CDR3. Germline CDR1 is LNHDA and CDR2 is SQIVND (reference sequence). Looking up the rest from reference TRBV19 and TRBJ1-1 gives the full variable domain: DGGITQSPKYLFRKEGQNVTLSCEQNLNHDAMYWYRQDPGQGLRLIYYSQIVNDFQKGDIAEGYSVSREKKESFPLTVTSAQKNPTAFYLCASSSNWGAAEALFGQGTRLTVV.

This sequence joins TRBV29-1 and TRBJ1-1; 7 nucleotides line up with TRBD1. The CDR3 is made up of 14 amino acids. The J segment lost 6 bases and the V segment lost 5 bases, leaving 12 bases of the junction unmatched. CDR1 is SQVTM, CDR2 ANQGSEA, per germline. The CDR3 protein is CSVSNGRGDAEAFF. DNA of the CDR3: TGCAGCGTTTCTAACGGCAGGGGGGACGCTGAAGCTTTCTTT.

In this sample, this clonotype turned up a few times. The J gene is TRBJ2-7, the V gene TRBV30; the D is unclear. Between the trimmed V and J ends, which lost 1 base and 0 bases, there was a span of 4 bases. The CDR3 spans 12 residues. Germline V lookup: CDR1 GTSNPN, CDR2 SVGIG (reference sequence). In nucleotides, the CDR3 is TGTGCCTGGAGTGACAGCTCCTACGAGCAGTACTTC. Its protein product is CAWSDSSYEQYF.

This clonotype was observed at least ten times. The chain recombines TRBV5-1 with TRBJ1-1; D is ambiguous. There are 14 residues in the CDR3. Trimming shortened V by 5 bases and J by 1 base, and 12 bases separated the two germline ends. In germline, CDR1 is SGHRS, CDR2 YFSETQ. CDR3 sequence (DNA): TGCGCCAGCAGTAACACTTACCCGAACACTGAAGCTTTCTTT. Translated, it gives CASSNTYPNTEAFF.

This clonotype was found many times. V and J are TRBV20-1 and TRBJ2-5; 9 nucleotides line up with TRBD1. The length of the CDR3 is 14 residues. Looked up from germline, CDR1 is DFQATT and CDR2 is SNEGSKA (reference sequence). Unmatched junction bases numbered 5, after V lost 3 bases and J lost 3 bases. DNA of the CDR3: TGCAGTGCTAGGCCGGGACAGGGAAAAGAGACCCAGTACTTC. Its translation: CSARPGQGKETQYF.

This clonotype was seen many times. The rearrangement uses TRBV29-1 and TRBJ1-1; D not certain. Looked up from germline, CDR1 is SQVTM and CDR2 is ANQGSEA. Trimming left V 7 bases short and J 0 bases short, with 18 bases between. The CDR3 is 15 amino acids. The chain's CDR3 is CSGLRGSAMNTEAFF. CDR3 nucleotide sequence: TGCAGCGGCTTACGGGGTTCTGCGATGAACACTGAAGCTTTCTTT.

This clonotype came up many times. The chain combines TRBV29-1 with TRBJ1-5; 7 bases agree with TRBD1. With V trimmed by 4 bases and J by 3 bases, 6 bases remained unmatched. CDR3 length equals 14 residues. CDR1 and CDR2 (germline): SQVTM, ANQGSEA. The CDR3 region has the DNA TGCAGCGTTGTCAGGACAGGTCTCAATCAGCCCCAGCATTTT. Encoded protein: CSVVRTGLNQPQHF.